The 8 T cell receptor beta chains presented below share a single source sample, sequenced in a study of OX40 agonist ivuxolimab in advanced cancers. Libraries were prepared by immunoSEQ multiplex PCR; TCRdb keeps only in-frame clonotypes and omits some of them. Among fewer than 85,000 clones, 86% were seen once, and the ten largest hold 0.99%. This material consisted of CD4+ or CD8+ T cells sorted from blood, taken in a trial of the OX40 agonist ivuxolimab. These receptors were taken from an adult with an advanced solid tumor such as melanoma, head and neck, liver or kidney cancer.

V and J are TRBV6-1 and TRBJ1-1, with a tentative D call TRBD1 (5 bases). The CDR3 is 15 residues long. Per germline, CDR1 MNHNS and CDR2 SASEGT. V was trimmed by 1 base and J by 1 base, leaving 10 bases between them. The CDR3 DNA reads TGTGCCAGCAGTGAAGGCTGGGGCGCGAACACTGAAGCTTTCTTT. It is translated as CASSEGWGANTEAFF.

This chain connects TRBV2 to TRBJ1-1, with a tentative D call TRBD1 (5 bases). Germline-derived CDR1 and CDR2 are SNHLY and FYNNEI. The CDR3 sequence is 17 residues long. With 2 bases removed from V and 3 bases from J, the gap between germline ends came to 19 bases. The DNA of the CDR3 is TGTGCCAGCAGTGAATGGGAGGCAGGGATGTTGGACACTGAAGCTTTCTTT. Protein product: CASSEWEAGMLDTEAFF.

This chain joins TRBV7-8 and TRBJ1-2; TRBD1 might be the D (5 bases). The CDR3 has 15 amino acids. V gave up 5 bases and J gave up 0 bases, with 13 bases separating them. CDR1 and CDR2 (germline): SGHVS, FQNEAQ. The CDR3 is CASSEDEQANYGYTF. The CDR3 nucleotides are TGTGCCAGCAGCGAGGATGAACAGGCTAACTATGGCTACACCTTC.

V gene TRBV19 combines with J gene TRBJ2-5; 7 bases agree with TRBD1. The germline V gene encodes CDR1 LNHDA and CDR2 SQIVND (reference sequence). The CDR3 is 14 residues long. V dropped 5 bases and J dropped 0; count of bases not matched to a gene: 3. CDR3 residues: CASSRQGYQETQYF. The CDR3 DNA reads as TGTGCCAGTAGTCGACAGGGATACCAAGAGACCCAGTACTTC.

The DNA for the CDR3 is TGTGCCAGCCGTACGCCAACAGTGAACACTGAAGCTTTCTTT. Amino acids: CASRTPTVNTEAFF. The chain couples TRBV6-1 to TRBJ1-1; D is unclear. Between the trimmed V and J ends, which lost 8 bases and 0 bases, there was a span of 13 bases. Germline V gene lookup returns CDR1 MNHNS and CDR2 SASEGT. The CDR3 is made up of 14 amino acids.

V and J are TRBV4-1 and TRBJ2-5; 7 nucleotides match TRBD1. The CDR3 length is 16 residues. Germline V lookup: CDR1 MGHRA, CDR2 YSYEKL. J gave up 5 bases and V 2 bases, and 11 bases lay outside the gene matches. The CDR3 loop is CASSQLSGGKRETQYF. The CDR3 DNA reads TGCGCCAGCAGCCAATTATCAGGGGGTAAACGGGAGACCCAGTACTTC.

The chain combines TRBV20-1 with TRBJ2-1; D gene ambiguous. CDR3 length: 11 residues. The germline CDR1 and CDR2 sequences are DFQATT and SNEGSKA (reference sequence). Trimming removed 1 base from V and 6 bases from J, with 4 bases in between. The CDR3 sequence is CSARGSNEQFF. DNA for the CDR3: TGCAGTGCTAGAGGGAGCAATGAGCAGTTCTTC.

This clone was found a few times. The chain carries TRBV18 and TRBJ1-1; 8 nucleotides agree with TRBD1. Germline V CDR1 and CDR2: KGHSH, LQKENI. V shed 3 bases, J shed 12 bases, and the junction held 6 bases outside the gene matches. The CDR3 has 12 residues. As DNA, the CDR3 is TGTGCCAGCTCACCCCAGGGGGCTGACCCTTTCTTT. The encoded protein is CASSPQGADPFF.